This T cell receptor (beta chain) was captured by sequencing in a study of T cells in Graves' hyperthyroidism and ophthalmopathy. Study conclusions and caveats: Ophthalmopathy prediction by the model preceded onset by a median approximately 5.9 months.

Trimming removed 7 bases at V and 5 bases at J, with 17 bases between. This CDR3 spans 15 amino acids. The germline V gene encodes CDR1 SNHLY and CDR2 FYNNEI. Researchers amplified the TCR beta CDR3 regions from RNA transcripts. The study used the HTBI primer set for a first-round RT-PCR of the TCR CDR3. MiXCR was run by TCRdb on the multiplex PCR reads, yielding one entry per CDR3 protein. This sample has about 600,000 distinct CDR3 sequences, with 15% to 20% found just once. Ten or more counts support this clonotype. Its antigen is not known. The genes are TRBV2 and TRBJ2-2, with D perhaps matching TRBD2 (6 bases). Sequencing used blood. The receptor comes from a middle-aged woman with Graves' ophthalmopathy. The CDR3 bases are TGTGCCAGCAAAGTGATGGCGGGGCGGACCGGGGAGCTGTTTTTT. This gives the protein CASKVMAGRTGELFF.